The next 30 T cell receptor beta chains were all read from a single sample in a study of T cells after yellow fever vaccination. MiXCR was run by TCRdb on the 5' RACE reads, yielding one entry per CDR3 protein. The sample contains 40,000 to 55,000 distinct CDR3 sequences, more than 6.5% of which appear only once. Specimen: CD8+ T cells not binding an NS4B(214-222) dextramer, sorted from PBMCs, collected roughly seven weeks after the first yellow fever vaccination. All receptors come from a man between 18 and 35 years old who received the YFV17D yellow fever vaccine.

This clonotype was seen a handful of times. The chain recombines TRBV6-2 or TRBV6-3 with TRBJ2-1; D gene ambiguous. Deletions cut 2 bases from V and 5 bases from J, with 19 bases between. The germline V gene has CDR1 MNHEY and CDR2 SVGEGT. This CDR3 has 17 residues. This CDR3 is CASSYGHLLIHHNEQFF. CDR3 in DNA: TGTGCCAGCAGTTACGGGCACCTACTAATACACCACAATGAGCAGTTCTTC.

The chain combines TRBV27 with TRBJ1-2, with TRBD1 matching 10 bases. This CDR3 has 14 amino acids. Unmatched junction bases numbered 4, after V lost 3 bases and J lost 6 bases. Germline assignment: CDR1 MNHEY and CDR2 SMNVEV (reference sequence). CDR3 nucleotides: TGTGCCAGCAGTTTTGGGGACAGGGGACATGGCTACACCTTC. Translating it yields CASSFGDRGHGYTF.

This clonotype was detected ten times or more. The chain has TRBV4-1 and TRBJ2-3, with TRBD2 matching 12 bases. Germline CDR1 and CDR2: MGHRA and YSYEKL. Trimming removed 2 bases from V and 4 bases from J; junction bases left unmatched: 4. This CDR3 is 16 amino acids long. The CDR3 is CASSQSSGGAPDTQYF. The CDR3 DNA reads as TGCGCCAGCAGCCAATCTAGCGGGGGGGCCCCAGATACGCAGTATTTT.

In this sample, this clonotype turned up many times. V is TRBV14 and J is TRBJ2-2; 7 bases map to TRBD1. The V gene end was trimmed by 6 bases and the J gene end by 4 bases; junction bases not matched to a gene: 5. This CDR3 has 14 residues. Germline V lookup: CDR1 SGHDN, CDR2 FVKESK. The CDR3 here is CASSYTGATGELFF. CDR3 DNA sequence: TGTGCCAGCAGTTATACAGGGGCCACCGGGGAGCTGTTTTTT.

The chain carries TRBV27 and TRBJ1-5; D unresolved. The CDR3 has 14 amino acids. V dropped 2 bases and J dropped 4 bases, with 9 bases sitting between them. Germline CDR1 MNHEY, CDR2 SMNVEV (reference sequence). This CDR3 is CASSLTEGNQPQHF. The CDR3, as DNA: TGTGCCAGCAGTTTAACCGAAGGGAATCAGCCCCAGCATTTT.

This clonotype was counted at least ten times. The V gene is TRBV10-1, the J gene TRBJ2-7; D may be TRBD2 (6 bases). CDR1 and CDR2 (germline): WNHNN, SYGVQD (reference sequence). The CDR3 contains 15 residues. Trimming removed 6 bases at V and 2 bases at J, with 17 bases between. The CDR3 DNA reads TGCGCCAGCAGCGACAGAGGGAGGAAGGCCTACGAGCAGTACTTC. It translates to CASSDRGRKAYEQYF.

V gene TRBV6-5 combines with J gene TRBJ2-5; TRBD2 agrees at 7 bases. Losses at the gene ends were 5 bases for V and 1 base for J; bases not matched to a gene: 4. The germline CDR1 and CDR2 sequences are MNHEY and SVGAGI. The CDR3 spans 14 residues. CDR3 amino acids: CASSPSGGQETQYF. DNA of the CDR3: TGTGCCAGCAGTCCCTCGGGGGGCCAAGAGACCCAGTACTTC.

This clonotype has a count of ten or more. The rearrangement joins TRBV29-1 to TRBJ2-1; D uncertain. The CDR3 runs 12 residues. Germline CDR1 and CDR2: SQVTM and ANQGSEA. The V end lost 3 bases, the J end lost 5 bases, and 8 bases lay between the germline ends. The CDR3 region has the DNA TGCAGCGTTGAGAGGTATGACAATGAGCAGTTCTTC. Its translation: CSVERYDNEQFF.

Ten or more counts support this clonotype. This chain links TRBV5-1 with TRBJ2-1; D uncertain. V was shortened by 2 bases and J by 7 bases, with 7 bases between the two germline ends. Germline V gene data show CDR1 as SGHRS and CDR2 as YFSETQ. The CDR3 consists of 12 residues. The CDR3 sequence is CASSFARNEQFF. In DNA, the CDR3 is TGCGCCAGCAGCTTTGCGCGAAATGAGCAGTTCTTC.

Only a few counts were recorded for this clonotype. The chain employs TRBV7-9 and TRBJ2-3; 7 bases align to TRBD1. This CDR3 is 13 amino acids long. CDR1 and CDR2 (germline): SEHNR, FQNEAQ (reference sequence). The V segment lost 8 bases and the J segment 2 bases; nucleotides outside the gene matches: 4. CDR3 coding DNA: TGTGCCAGCCTACAGGGGCCCACAGATACGCAGTATTTT. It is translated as CASLQGPTDTQYF.

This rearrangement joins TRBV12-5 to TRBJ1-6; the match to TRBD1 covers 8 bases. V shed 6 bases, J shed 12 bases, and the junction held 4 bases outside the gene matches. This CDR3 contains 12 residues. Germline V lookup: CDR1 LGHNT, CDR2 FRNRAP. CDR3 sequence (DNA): TGTGCTAGTGGGGACAGGGTTCTACCCCTCCACTTT. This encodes CASGDRVLPLHF. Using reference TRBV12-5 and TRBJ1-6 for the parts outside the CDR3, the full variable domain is DARVTQTPRHKVTEMGQEVTMRCQPILGHNTVFWYRQTMMQGLELLAYFRNRAPLDDSGMPKDRFSAEMPDATLATLKIQPSEPRDSAVYFCASGDRVLPLHFGNGTRLTVT.

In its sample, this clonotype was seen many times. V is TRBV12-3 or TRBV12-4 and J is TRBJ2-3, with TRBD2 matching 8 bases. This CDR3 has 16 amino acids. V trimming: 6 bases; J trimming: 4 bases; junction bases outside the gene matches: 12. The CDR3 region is CASSPWGSGASDTQYF. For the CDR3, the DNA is TGTGCCAGCAGCCCTTGGGGTAGCGGGGCCTCAGATACGCAGTATTTT.

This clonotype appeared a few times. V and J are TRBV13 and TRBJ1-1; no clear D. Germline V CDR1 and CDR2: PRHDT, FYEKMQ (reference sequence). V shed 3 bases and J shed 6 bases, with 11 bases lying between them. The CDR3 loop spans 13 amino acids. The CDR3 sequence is CASSFSIDPEAFF. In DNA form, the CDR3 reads TGTGCCAGCAGCTTCTCCATCGATCCTGAAGCTTTCTTT.

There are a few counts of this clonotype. CDR3: CASGGTGGTDTQYF. DNA of the CDR3: TGTGCCAGCGGCGGGACAGGGGGCACAGATACGCAGTATTTT. The chain recombines TRBV12-3 or TRBV12-4 with TRBJ2-3, with 10 bases matching TRBD1. The CDR3 is 14 amino acids. Unmatched junction bases numbered 3, after V lost 8 bases and J lost 1 base.

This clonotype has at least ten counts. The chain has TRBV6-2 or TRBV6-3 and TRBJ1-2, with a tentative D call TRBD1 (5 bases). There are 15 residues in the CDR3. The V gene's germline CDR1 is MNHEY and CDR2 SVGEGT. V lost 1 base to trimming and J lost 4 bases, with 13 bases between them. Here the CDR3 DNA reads TGTGCCAGCAGTTACTATCAGGGCGCCGGCTATGGCTACACCTTC. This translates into CASSYYQGAGYGYTF.

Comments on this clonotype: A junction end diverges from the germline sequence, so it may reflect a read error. The CDR3 protein is CASSITSGLAKTIQYF. The CDR3 DNA reads TGTGCCAGTAGTATTACATCAGGGCTAGCCAAAACCATTCAGTACTTC. The V and J genes are TRBV19 and TRBJ2-4, with D perhaps given as TRBD1 or TRBD2 (5 bases each). This CDR3 is 16 amino acids long. CDR1 and CDR2 from the germline V gene are LNHDA and SQIVND (reference sequence).

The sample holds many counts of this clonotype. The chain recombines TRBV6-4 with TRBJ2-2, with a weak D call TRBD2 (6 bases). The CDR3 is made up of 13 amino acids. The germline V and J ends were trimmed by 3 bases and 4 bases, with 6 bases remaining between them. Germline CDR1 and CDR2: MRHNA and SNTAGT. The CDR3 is CASSETSTGELFF. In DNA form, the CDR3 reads TGTGCCAGCAGTGAGACTAGCACCGGGGAGCTGTTTTTT.

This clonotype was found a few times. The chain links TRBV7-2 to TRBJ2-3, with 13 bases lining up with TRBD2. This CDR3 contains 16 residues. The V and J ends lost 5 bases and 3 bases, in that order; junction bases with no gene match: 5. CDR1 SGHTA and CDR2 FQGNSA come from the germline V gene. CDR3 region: CASSLGTSGATDTQYF. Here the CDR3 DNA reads TGTGCCAGCAGCCTGGGGACTAGCGGGGCTACAGATACGCAGTATTTT.

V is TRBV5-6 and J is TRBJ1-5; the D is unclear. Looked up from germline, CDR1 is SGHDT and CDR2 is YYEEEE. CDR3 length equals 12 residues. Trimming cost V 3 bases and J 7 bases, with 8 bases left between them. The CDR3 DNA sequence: TGTGCCAGCAGCTACGACGACCAGCCCCAGCATTTT. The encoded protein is CASSYDDQPQHF.

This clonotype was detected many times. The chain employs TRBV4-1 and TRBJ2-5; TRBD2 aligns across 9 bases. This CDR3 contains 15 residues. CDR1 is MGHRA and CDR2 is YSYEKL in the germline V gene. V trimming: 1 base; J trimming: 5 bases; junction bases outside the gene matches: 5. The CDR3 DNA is TGCGCCAGCAGCCAAGTAGCGGGGGCTGGGGAGACCCAGTACTTC. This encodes CASSQVAGAGETQYF.

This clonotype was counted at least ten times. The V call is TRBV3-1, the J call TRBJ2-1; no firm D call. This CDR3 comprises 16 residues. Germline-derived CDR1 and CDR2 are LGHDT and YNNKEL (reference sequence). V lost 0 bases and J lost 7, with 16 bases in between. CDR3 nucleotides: TGTGCCAGCAGCCAAGAACTGGGCTTGGGCCTTAATGAGCAGTTCTTC. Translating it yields CASSQELGLGLNEQFF.

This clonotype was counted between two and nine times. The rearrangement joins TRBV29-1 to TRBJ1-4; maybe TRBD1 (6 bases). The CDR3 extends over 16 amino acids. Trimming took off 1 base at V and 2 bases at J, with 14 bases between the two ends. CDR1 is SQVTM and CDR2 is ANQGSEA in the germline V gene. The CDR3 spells CSVEGRRGETNEKLFF. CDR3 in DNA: TGCAGCGTTGAAGGAAGGAGGGGGGAGACTAATGAAAAACTGTTTTTT.

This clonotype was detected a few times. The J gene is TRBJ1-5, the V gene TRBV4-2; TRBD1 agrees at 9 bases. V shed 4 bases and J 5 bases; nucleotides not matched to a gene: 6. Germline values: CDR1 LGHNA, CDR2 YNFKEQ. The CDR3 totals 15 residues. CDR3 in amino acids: CASSLETGGYQPQHF. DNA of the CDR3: TGTGCCAGCAGCCTTGAGACAGGGGGTTATCAGCCCCAGCATTTT.

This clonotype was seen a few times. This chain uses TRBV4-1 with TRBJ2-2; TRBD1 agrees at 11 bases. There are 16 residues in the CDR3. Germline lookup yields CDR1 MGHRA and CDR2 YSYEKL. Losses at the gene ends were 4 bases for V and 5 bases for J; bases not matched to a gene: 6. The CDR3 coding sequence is TGCGCCAGCAGCCCCTCCGGGACAGGGGGGACCGGGGAGCTGTTTTTT. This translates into CASSPSGTGGTGELFF.

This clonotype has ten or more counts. The CDR3 DNA is TGTGCCAGCAGTTTCGGGGGGTCTTTGGGAGAAAAACTGTTTTTT. Translating it yields CASSFGGSLGEKLFF. The V and J genes are TRBV6-5 and TRBJ1-4, with D possibly TRBD1 on 5 matching bases. V was pared by 4 bases and J by 8 bases, with 17 bases between. This CDR3 region has 15 residues. Germline V gene sequence: CDR1 MNHEY, CDR2 SVGAGI.

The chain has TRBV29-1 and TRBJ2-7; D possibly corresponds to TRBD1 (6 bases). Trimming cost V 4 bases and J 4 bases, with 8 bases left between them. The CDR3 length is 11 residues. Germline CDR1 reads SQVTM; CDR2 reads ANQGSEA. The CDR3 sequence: CSVGTGYEQYV. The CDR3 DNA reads TGCAGCGTTGGCACAGGGTACGAGCAGTACGTC.

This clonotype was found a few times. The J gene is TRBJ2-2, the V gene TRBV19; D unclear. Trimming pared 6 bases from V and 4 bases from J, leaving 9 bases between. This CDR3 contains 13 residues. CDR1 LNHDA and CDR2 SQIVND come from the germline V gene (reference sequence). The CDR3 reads CASSPISTGELFF. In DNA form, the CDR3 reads TGTGCCAGTAGCCCTATCAGCACCGGGGAGCTGTTTTTT.

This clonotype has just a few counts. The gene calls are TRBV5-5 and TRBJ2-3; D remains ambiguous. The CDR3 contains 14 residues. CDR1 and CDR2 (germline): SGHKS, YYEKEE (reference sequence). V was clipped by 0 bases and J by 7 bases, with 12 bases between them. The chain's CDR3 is CASSLETPQYTQYF. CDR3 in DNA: TGTGCCAGCAGCTTGGAGACTCCTCAATATACGCAGTATTTT.

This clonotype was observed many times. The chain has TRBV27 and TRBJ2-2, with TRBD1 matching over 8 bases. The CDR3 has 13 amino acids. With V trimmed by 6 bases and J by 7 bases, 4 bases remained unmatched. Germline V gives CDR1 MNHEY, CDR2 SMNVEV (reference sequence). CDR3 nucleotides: TGTGCCAGCAGGCAGGGGGCGGTCGGGGAGCTGTTTTTT. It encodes CASRQGAVGELFF.

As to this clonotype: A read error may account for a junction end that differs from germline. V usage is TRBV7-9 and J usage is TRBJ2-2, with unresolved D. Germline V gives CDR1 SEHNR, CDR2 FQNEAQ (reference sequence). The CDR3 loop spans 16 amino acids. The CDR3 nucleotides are TGTGACAGCAGCTTCCGAGACTCCCTCAAGACCGGGGAGCTGTTTTTT. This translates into CDSSFRDSLKTGELFF.